These 24 T cell receptor beta chains came from one sample sequenced in a study of cytomegalovirus exposure and HLA in healthy donors. With 60 Vbeta and 13 Jbeta primers, the PCR was carried out. Clones were sequenced by immunoSEQ multiplex PCR, and TCRdb holds only the in-frame ones, with some missing. The table records a few hundred thousand clones, approximately 80% of them present only once. The material sequenced was PBMCs. These receptors were collected from a woman aged 40 to 50 in good health and CMV-seronegative.

This rearrangement joins TRBV7-9 to TRBJ2-1, with 9 bases identical to TRBD2. The CDR3 consists of 15 residues. CDR1 is SEHNR and CDR2 is FQNEAQ in the germline V gene (reference sequence). The ends lost 5 bases at V and 9 bases at J; junction bases unmatched: 11. As DNA, the CDR3 is TGTGCCAGCAGCCTAGGAGGCGGGGGGGCCGGTGAGCAGTTCTTC. This gives the protein CASSLGGGGAGEQFF.

The chain employs TRBV18 and TRBJ2-3; no reliable D call. The germline V gene encodes CDR1 KGHSH and CDR2 LQKENI. The V and J ends lost 2 bases and 5 bases respectively, with 11 bases between them. This CDR3 has 14 amino acids. The CDR3, as DNA: TGTGCCAGCTCACCAAATTCCGGTAGAGATACGCAGTATTTT. Encoded protein: CASSPNSGRDTQYF.

The rearrangement links TRBV12-5 to TRBJ1-5, with 8 bases that match TRBD1. Germline V gene lookup returns CDR1 LGHNT and CDR2 FRNRAP. V was pared by 6 bases and J by 7 bases, with 11 bases of the junction left unmatched. CDR3 length equals 15 residues. This chain's CDR3 is CASGNTGTGPQPQHF. As DNA, the CDR3 is TGTGCTAGTGGGAACACCGGGACAGGTCCCCAGCCCCAGCATTTT.

The chain joins TRBV2 to TRBJ2-3; TRBD2 aligns across 9 bases. V lost 3 bases, J lost 2 bases, and 3 bases stayed unmatched. This CDR3 has 15 amino acids. The V gene's germline CDR1 is SNHLY and CDR2 FYNNEI. As DNA, the CDR3 is TGTGCCAGCAGTGAGTCTAGCGGGGTCACAGATACGCAGTATTTT. Amino acid sequence: CASSESSGVTDTQYF. Looking up the rest from reference TRBV2 and TRBJ2-3 gives the full variable domain: EPEVTQTPSHQVTQMGQEVILRCVPISNHLYFYWYRQILGQKVEFLVSFYNNEISEKSEIFDDQFSVERPDGSNFTLKIRSTKLEDSAMYFCASSESSGVTDTQYFGPGTRLTVL.

The V call is TRBV9, the J call TRBJ2-5; TRBD1 matches 8 bases. The CDR3 has 15 amino acids. CDR1 is SGDLS, CDR2 YYNGEE, per germline. V dropped 0 bases and J dropped 4; count of bases not matched to a gene: 5. Written as DNA, the CDR3 is TGTGCCAGCAGCGTAGCGACAGGGGAGAGAGAGACCCAGTACTTC. Residues: CASSVATGERETQYF.

The V call is TRBV25-1, the J call TRBJ2-7; TRBD2 might be the D (5 bases). Germline CDR1 MGHDK, CDR2 SYGVNS. The CDR3 is made up of 13 amino acids. The V end lost 1 base, the J end lost 1 base, and 5 bases lay between the germline ends. In nucleotides, the CDR3 is TGTGCCAGCAGTGAATGGGAGTCCTACGAGCAGTACTTC. It is translated as CASSEWESYEQYF.

The chain links TRBV6-6 to TRBJ2-7; D unclear. V was cut by 2 bases and J by 1 base, with 12 bases left in between. Germline CDR1 reads MNHNY; CDR2 reads SVGAGI (reference sequence). The CDR3 has 15 amino acids. Here the CDR3 reads CASSYNPGRSYEQYF. The CDR3 DNA follows: TGTGCCAGCAGTTACAACCCTGGCAGGTCCTACGAGCAGTACTTC.

The chain carries TRBV19 and TRBJ2-7, with a possible D match to TRBD1 (6 bases). Trimming took off 6 bases at V and 2 bases at J, with 14 bases between the two ends. The germline gives CDR1 LNHDA, CDR2 SQIVND (reference sequence). The CDR3 runs to 14 residues. CDR3 DNA sequence: TGTGCCAGTAGGGCCGGGACAACGACCTACGAGCAGTACTTC. Its protein is CASRAGTTTYEQYF.

The chain employs TRBV19 and TRBJ1-1; TRBD1 aligns across 7 bases. Trimming cost V 5 bases and J 0 bases; bases outside gene matches: 6. Germline assignment: CDR1 LNHDA and CDR2 SQIVND (reference sequence). This CDR3 spans 15 amino acids. This chain's CDR3 is CASSSGQTMNTEAFF. CDR3 bases: TGTGCCAGTAGTTCGGGACAGACCATGAACACTGAAGCTTTCTTT.

V gene TRBV7-2 combines with J gene TRBJ1-2; D might be TRBD1 (5 bases). Trimming removed 8 bases from V and 5 bases from J, with 18 bases in between. This CDR3 spans 14 amino acids. CDR1 and CDR2 from the germline V gene are SGHTA and FQGNSA. Here the CDR3 reads CASYPDSKGYGYTF. In DNA, the CDR3 is TGTGCCAGCTATCCTGACAGTAAAGGGTATGGCTACACCTTC. The whole variable domain, remainder taken from reference TRBV7-2 and TRBJ1-2, is GAGVSQSPSNKVTEKGKDVELRCDPISGHTALYWYRQSLGQGLEFLIYFQGNSAPDKSGLPSDRFSAERTGGSVSTLTIQRTQQEDSAVYLCASYPDSKGYGYTFGSGTRLTVV.

This sequence joins TRBV27 and TRBJ2-7, with 7 bases that match TRBD1. Germline lookup yields CDR1 MNHEY and CDR2 SMNVEV (reference sequence). This CDR3 is built from 12 residues. V shed 5 bases, J shed 6 bases, and the junction held 4 bases outside the gene matches. CDR3 sequence: CASSRDSSEQYF. CDR3 DNA sequence: TGTGCCAGCAGTAGGGACAGTTCCGAGCAGTACTTC.

The CDR3 protein is CASSQDLAGNSPLHF. The CDR3 DNA sequence: TGCGCCAGCAGCCAAGATTTGGCAGGAAATTCACCCCTCCACTTT. This chain connects TRBV4-3 to TRBJ1-6; D not certain. Germline values: CDR1 LGHNA, CDR2 YSLEER. V was shortened by 0 bases and J by 7 bases, with 10 bases between the two germline ends. The CDR3 is 15 residues long.

This clone occurred a few times. The chain carries TRBV19 and TRBJ2-1; D is perhaps TRBD2 (6 bases). This CDR3 is 13 amino acids long. The V and J ends lost 5 bases and 6 bases respectively, with 11 bases between them. Germline V lookup: CDR1 LNHDA, CDR2 SQIVND (reference sequence). The CDR3 region is CASSPGLLNEQFF. CDR3 bases: TGTGCCAGTAGTCCGGGACTCCTCAATGAGCAGTTCTTC. The full variable domain, in which reference TRBV19 and TRBJ2-1 provide the parts outside the CDR3, is DGGITQSPKYLFRKEGQNVTLSCEQNLNHDAMYWYRQDPGQGLRLIYYSQIVNDFQKGDIAEGYSVSREKKESFPLTVTSAQKNPTAFYLCASSPGLLNEQFFGPGTRLTVL.

The chain links TRBV18 to TRBJ1-5; no clear D. Per germline, CDR1 KGHSH and CDR2 LQKENI. V was clipped by 3 bases and J by 3 bases, with 9 bases between them. The CDR3 loop spans 14 amino acids. The CDR3 nucleotides read TGTGCCAGCTCACCTTCAGACACCAATCAGCCCCAGCATTTT. It specifies CASSPSDTNQPQHF.

The genes are TRBV6-6 and TRBJ1-2; D is unclear. This CDR3 is built from 13 residues. CDR1 is MNHNY and CDR2 is SVGAGI in the germline V gene (reference sequence). V was cut by 2 bases and J by 8 bases, with 12 bases left in between. CDR3 in DNA: TGTGCCAGCAGTTACCCCCAAGTAGTAGGCTACACCTTC. It specifies CASSYPQVVGYTF.

This clone was seen more than once but under ten times. The genes are TRBV6-5 and TRBJ2-7; D possibly corresponds to TRBD1 (6 bases). V dropped 2 bases and J dropped 6 bases, with 11 bases sitting between them. CDR1 is MNHEY, CDR2 SVGAGI, per germline. CDR3 length equals 13 residues. CDR3 nucleotides: TGTGCCAGCAGTTACAACAAGGGGGTCGAGCAGTACTTC. Protein product: CASSYNKGVEQYF.

This clone was seen a single time. The rearrangement uses TRBV14 and TRBJ1-6; 7 positions agree with TRBD1. Germline V lookup: CDR1 SGHDN, CDR2 FVKESK. This CDR3 region has 15 residues. With V trimmed by 4 bases and J by 4 bases, 4 bases remained unmatched. CDR3: CASSRDRPYNSPLHF. The CDR3 nucleotides read TGTGCCAGCAGCCGGGACAGACCTTATAATTCACCCCTCCACTTT.

The chain combines TRBV4-1 with TRBJ1-4, with TRBD1 matching 9 bases. The CDR3 loop spans 15 amino acids. After removal of 2 bases from V and 11 bases from J, the junction contained 9 bases not matched to a gene. Germline lookup yields CDR1 MGHRA and CDR2 YSYEKL. Here the CDR3 DNA reads TGCGCCAGCAGCCAACCGGGACAGGGCTCGAAGAAACTGTTTTTT. It translates to CASSQPGQGSKKLFF.

The chain recombines TRBV4-2 with TRBJ2-7, with 7 bases that match TRBD2. The germline V gene encodes CDR1 LGHNA and CDR2 YNFKEQ. V was pared by 3 bases and J by 3 bases, with 11 bases of the junction left unmatched. There are 16 residues in the CDR3. CDR3 region: CASSQNWEGRNYEQYF. CDR3 coding DNA: TGTGCCAGCAGCCAGAACTGGGAGGGGAGAAACTACGAGCAGTACTTC.

The chain uses TRBV7-9 and TRBJ2-2; TRBD1 might be the D (6 bases). The CDR3 spans 16 residues. Germline V gene lookup returns CDR1 SEHNR and CDR2 FQNEAQ (reference sequence). V was pared by 3 bases and J by 5 bases, with 16 bases between. The CDR3 DNA reads TGTGCCAGCAGCTTTTTACAGGGCCTAGGGACCGGGGAGCTGTTTTTT. It yields the protein CASSFLQGLGTGELFF. Using reference TRBV7-9 and TRBJ2-2 for the parts outside the CDR3, the full variable domain is DTGVSQNPRHKITKRGQNVTFRCDPISEHNRLYWYRQTLGQGPEFLTYFQNEAQLEKSRLLSDRFSAERPKGSFSTLEIQRTEQGDSAMYLCASSFLQGLGTGELFFGEGSRLTVL.

This rearrangement joins TRBV18 to TRBJ2-5; D is possibly TRBD2 (5 bases). V was clipped by 3 bases and J by 4 bases, with 9 bases between them. In germline, CDR1 is KGHSH, CDR2 LQKENI. The CDR3 length is 13 residues. The CDR3 DNA is TGTGCCAGCTCACCGTCAGGAGGAGAGACCCAGTACTTC. Translated, it gives CASSPSGGETQYF.

This rearrangement joins TRBV7-9 to TRBJ2-3; the D gene is possibly TRBD2 (7 bases). CDR1 SEHNR and CDR2 FQNEAQ come from the germline V gene (reference sequence). The CDR3 is made up of 13 amino acids. The CDR3 here is CSGGGAGTDTQYF. As DNA, the CDR3 is TGTTCCGGTGGGGGGGCTGGCACAGATACGCAGTATTTT.

The chain couples TRBV7-3 to TRBJ1-2; D is perhaps TRBD1 (5 bases). CDR3 size: 13 residues. Trimming pared 4 bases from V and 0 bases from J, leaving 6 bases between. Germline V gene data show CDR1 as SGHTA and CDR2 as FQGTGA. The CDR3 DNA reads TGTGCCAGCAGCTCGACAGCTAACTATGGCTACACCTTC. Its translation is CASSSTANYGYTF. Filled out from reference TRBV7-3 and TRBJ1-2, the complete variable domain reads GAGVSQTPSNKVTEKGKYVELRCDPISGHTALYWYRQSLGQGPEFLIYFQGTGAADDSGLPNDRFFAVRPEGSVSTLKIQRTERGDSAVYLCASSSTANYGYTFGSGTRLTVV.

On this clone itself: One end of the junction is discordant with germline, which a read error may explain. CDR3 sequence: CSSRTGDLSPLHF. DNA for the CDR3: TGTTCCAGCAGGACAGGGGACCTCTCACCCCTCCACTTT. This chain uses TRBV7-9 with TRBJ1-6, with 9 bases lining up with TRBD1. This CDR3 contains 13 residues. Germline V lookup: CDR1 SEHNR, CDR2 FQNEAQ (reference sequence).